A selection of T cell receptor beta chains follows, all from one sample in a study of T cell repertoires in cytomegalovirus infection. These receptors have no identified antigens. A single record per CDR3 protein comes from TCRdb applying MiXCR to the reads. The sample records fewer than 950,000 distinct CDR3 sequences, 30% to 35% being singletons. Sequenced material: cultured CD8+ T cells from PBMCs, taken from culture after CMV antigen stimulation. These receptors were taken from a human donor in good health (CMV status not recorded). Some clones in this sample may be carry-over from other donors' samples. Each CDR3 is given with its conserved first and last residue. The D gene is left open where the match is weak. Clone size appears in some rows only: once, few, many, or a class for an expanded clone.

DNA: TGTGCCAGCAGCTTAGAGGGGGCCTATAATTCACCCCTCCACTTT
CDR3: CASSLEGAYNSPLHF
size: many
V: TRBV7-3
J: TRBJ1-6
D: .

DNA: TGTGCCACCAGCAGCTCTGGGACAGGGAACACTGAAGCTTTCTTT
CDR3: CATSSSGTGNTEAFF
size: many
V: TRBV15
J: TRBJ1-1
D: TRBD1

DNA: TGTGCCAGCAGTTACACCGAGGCCAATGAGCAGTTCTTC
CDR3: CASSYTEANEQFF
size: .
V: TRBV6-2/TRBV6-3
J: TRBJ2-1
D: .

DNA: TGTGCCAGCAGTGAATTCAGGGTTGGGACAGATACGCAGTATTTT
CDR3: CASSEFRVGTDTQYF
size: .
V: TRBV25-1
J: TRBJ2-3
D: .

DNA: TGTGCCAGCAGTGACGGTGACACCGTCTCTTCCCAGCATTTT
CDR3: CASSDGDTVSSQHF
size: .
V: TRBV2
J: TRBJ1-5
D: .

DNA: TGTGCCAGCAGGGGACTCCAAGCCCCCTCTGGGGCCAACGTCCTGACTTTC
CDR3: CASRGLQAPSGANVLTF
size: few
V: TRBV6-2/TRBV6-3
J: TRBJ2-6
D: .

DNA: TGTGCCAGCAGTTTTCCGGGACTAGCGGGGGGGCTAGGCGAGACCCAGTACTTC
CDR3: CASSFPGLAGGLGETQYF
size: few
V: TRBV12-3/TRBV12-4
J: TRBJ2-5
D: TRBD2

DNA: TGTGCCAGTAGTTCAAGGACAGGGGGCCGGCAGCCCCAGCATTTT
CDR3: CASSSRTGGRQPQHF
size: .
V: TRBV19
J: TRBJ1-5
D: TRBD1

DNA: TGTGCCAGCATATCGGGACAGGGGTCGAGTAATGAAAAACTGTTTTTT
CDR3: CASISGQGSSNEKLFF
size: many
V: TRBV28
J: TRBJ1-4
D: TRBD1

DNA: TGCAGTGCTGCGGGTACCGGGGAAGCTTTCTTT
CDR3: CSAAGTGEAFF
size: .
V: TRBV20-1
J: TRBJ1-1
D: .

DNA: TGTGCCAGCAGTTTCCACAGGGGGCAAAACACTGAAGCTTTCTTT
CDR3: CASSFHRGQNTEAFF
size: few
V: TRBV27
J: TRBJ1-1
D: TRBD1

DNA: TGTGCCAGCAGCGGGTCTGAGATTGGAACCAACGTCCTGACTTTC
CDR3: CASSGSEIGTNVLTF
size: many
V: TRBV7-6
J: TRBJ2-6
D: .

DNA: TGTGCCAGCAGCTCCGGACAGGGGGTTTTTAACACTGAAGCTTTCTTT
CDR3: CASSSGQGVFNTEAFF
size: many
V: TRBV7-6
J: TRBJ1-1
D: TRBD1

DNA: TGCGCCAGCAGCCCGGACAGGGGGGATCAAGATACGCAGTATTTT
CDR3: CASSPDRGDQDTQYF
size: few
V: TRBV5-1
J: TRBJ2-3
D: TRBD1

DNA: TGTGCCAGCAGCTTAGCCAGACCCGGGACCAACTATGGCTACACCTTC
CDR3: CASSLARPGTNYGYTF
size: many
V: TRBV7-9
J: TRBJ1-2
D: .

DNA: TGCGCCAGCAGCTTGGAGGGGGTTCGGAGCGAGCAGTACTTC
CDR3: CASSLEGVRSEQYF
size: .
V: TRBV5-1
J: TRBJ2-7
D: .

DNA: TGTGCCTGCAGCTTAGATCATCGGGGGCAAGAGACCCAGTACTTC
CDR3: CACSLDHRGQETQYF
size: .
V: TRBV11-2
J: TRBJ2-5
D: .

DNA: TGTGCCAGCACCCCGGGACTTCTAGGGGGTGAGCAGTTCTTC
CDR3: CASTPGLLGGEQFF
size: few
V: TRBV19
J: TRBJ2-1
D: .

DNA: TGTGCCAGCAGCCCGTTTTTAGCTAAGGGCGAGACCCAGTACTTC
CDR3: CASSPFLAKGETQYF
size: few
V: TRBV6-5
J: TRBJ2-5
D: .

DNA: TGTGCCAGCAGCTTAGCATGGGCTAGCGGGGGGCCGGAGGCAGATACGCAGTATTTT
CDR3: CASSLAWASGGPEADTQYF
size: .
V: TRBV11-3
J: TRBJ2-3
D: TRBD2

DNA: TGTGCCAGCAGCCCTAGCGCAGACTACGAGCAGTACTTC
CDR3: CASSPSADYEQYF
size: .
V: TRBV7-9
J: TRBJ2-7
D: .

DNA: TGTGCCAGCAGCCCCGGGACTTACTCCCAAGAGACCCAGTACTTC
CDR3: CASSPGTYSQETQYF
size: .
V: TRBV7-6
J: TRBJ2-5
D: .

DNA: TGTGCCTGCCCTGAGGTAGGCCTCAATGAGCAGTTCTTC
CDR3: CACPEVGLNEQFF
size: .
V: TRBV6-6
J: TRBJ2-1
D: .

DNA: TGTGCCAGCAGTTTCCCAGGGGACAGCACCGGGGAGCTGTTTTTT
CDR3: CASSFPGDSTGELFF
size: .
V: TRBV28
J: TRBJ2-2
D: TRBD1